This T cell receptor (beta chain) was sequenced during a study of blood T cell repertoires in COVID-19. Study-wide context: Spain, Italy and the United States supplied samples that represented acute and convalescent COVID-19.

Sequenced by immunoSEQ multiplex PCR; TCRdb stores in-frame clones only, minus some. This table holds about 60,000 clones, approximately 82% found once. The CDR3 loop spans 14 amino acids. The germline V gene has CDR1 SEHNR and CDR2 FQNEAQ (reference sequence). Deletions cut 3 bases from V and 8 bases from J, with 11 bases between. The sequence derives from a man aged 55-75 years with acute or convalescent COVID-19. What was sequenced was peripheral blood. The chain couples TRBV7-9 to TRBJ1-6, with D possibly matching TRBD1 (6 bases). CDR3 coding DNA: TGTGCCAGCAGCTTGACAGGATGGGATTCACCCCTCCACTTT. This codes for CASSLTGWDSPLHF.